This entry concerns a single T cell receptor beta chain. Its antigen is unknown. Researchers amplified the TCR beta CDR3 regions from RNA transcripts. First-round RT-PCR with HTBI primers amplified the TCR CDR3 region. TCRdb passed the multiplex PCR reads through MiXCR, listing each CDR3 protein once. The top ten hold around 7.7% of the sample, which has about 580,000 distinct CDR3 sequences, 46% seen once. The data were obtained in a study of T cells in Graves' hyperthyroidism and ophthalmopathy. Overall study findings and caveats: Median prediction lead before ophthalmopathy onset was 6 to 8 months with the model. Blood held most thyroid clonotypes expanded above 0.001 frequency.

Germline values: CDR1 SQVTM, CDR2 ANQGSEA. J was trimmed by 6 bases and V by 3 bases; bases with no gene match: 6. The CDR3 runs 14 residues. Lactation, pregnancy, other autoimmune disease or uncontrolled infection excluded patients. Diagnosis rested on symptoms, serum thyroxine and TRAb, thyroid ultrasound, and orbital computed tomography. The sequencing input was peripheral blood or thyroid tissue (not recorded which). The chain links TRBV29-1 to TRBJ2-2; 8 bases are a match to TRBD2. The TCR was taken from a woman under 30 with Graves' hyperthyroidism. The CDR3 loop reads CSVDPGGRAGELFF. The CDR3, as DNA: TGCAGCGTTGATCCGGGAGGGAGGGCCGGGGAGCTGTTTTTT.